The 26 T cell receptor beta chains given below trace back to one sample, sequenced in a study of identical twins. TCRdb called the 5' RACE reads again in MiXCR, with one record for every CDR3 protein. This table holds about 890,000 distinct CDR3 sequences, approximately 13% found once. The same data also contributed to another study, on yellow fever vaccine responses in identical twins.

The sequenced sample consisted of PBMCs. The receptors shown here come from a woman under 30 in good health.

This chain links TRBV20-1 with TRBJ2-2; no reliable D call. Germline V lookup: CDR1 DFQATT, CDR2 SNEGSKA (reference sequence). This CDR3 is 14 amino acids long. V lost 3 bases, J lost 0 bases, and 8 bases lay in between. The CDR3 nucleotides read TGCAGTGCTAGCCCCGCGGCGAACACCGGGGAGCTGTTTTTT. It translates to CSASPAANTGELFF.

The chain recombines TRBV11-3 with TRBJ1-2, with D maybe TRBD1 (6 bases). V gave up 0 bases and J gave up 2 bases, with 13 bases separating them. This CDR3 comprises 16 residues. Looked up from germline, CDR1 is SGHNT and CDR2 is YENEEA. The CDR3 DNA is TGTGCCAGCAGCTTAGATGGGGGGCCCCCCAACTATGGCTACACCTTC. Amino acid sequence: CASSLDGGPPNYGYTF.

J is TRBJ2-1 and V is TRBV3-1, with D perhaps TRBD1 or TRBD2 (5 bases each). The CDR3 spans 17 residues. From germline, CDR1 is LGHDT and CDR2 YNNKEL (reference sequence). The V end was cut by 0 bases, the J end by 1 base, with 13 bases between. The CDR3 reads CASSQDRGRMSYNEQFF. In nucleotides, the CDR3 is TGTGCCAGCAGCCAAGATCGGGGCAGGATGTCCTACAATGAGCAGTTCTTC.

In this sample, this clonotype turned up many times. V is TRBV24-1 and J is TRBJ2-1; TRBD1 or TRBD2 may be the D gene (5 bases each). The CDR3 sequence is 18 residues long. Trimming took off 4 bases at V and 0 bases at J, with 18 bases between the two ends. The V gene's germline CDR1 is KGHDR and CDR2 SFDVKD. For the CDR3, the DNA is TGTGCCACCAGTGACCCGGGGTCCATGGACAACTCCTACAATGAGCAGTTCTTC. Amino acids: CATSDPGSMDNSYNEQFF.

The chain links TRBV5-1 to TRBJ2-2, with 8 bases matching TRBD2. The trim removed 0 bases at V and 4 bases at J, leaving 5 bases unmatched. The CDR3 extends over 16 amino acids. From germline, CDR1 is SGHRS and CDR2 YFSETQ. The CDR3 DNA reads TGCGCCAGCAGCTTGGATGCTAGCGGGTCCACCGGGGAGCTGTTTTTT. Translating it yields CASSLDASGSTGELFF.

V is TRBV27 and J is TRBJ2-5, with TRBD2 matching 7 bases. Germline CDR1 is MNHEY and CDR2 is SMNVEV (reference sequence). CDR3 length: 13 amino acids. Trimming removed 4 bases from V and 13 bases from J; junction bases left unmatched: 12. The CDR3 DNA sequence: TGTGCCAGCAGTTCCGCCCCGGGAGGCCCGATGTACTTC. Protein sequence: CASSSAPGGPMYF.

CDR3 sequence reads: CASSLSGQGAGSPLHF. CDR3 nucleotides: TGCGCCAGCAGCTTGTCCGGACAGGGGGCAGGTTCACCCCTCCACTTT. The rearrangement uses TRBV5-1 and TRBJ1-6, with 11 nucleotides matching TRBD1. J was trimmed by 9 bases and V by 1 base; bases with no gene match: 6. The CDR3 sequence is 16 residues long. Germline CDR1 SGHRS, CDR2 YFSETQ. Based on the CDR3 plus reference TRBV5-1 and TRBJ1-6, the full variable domain is KAGVTQTPRYLIKTRGQQVTLSCSPISGHRSVSWYQQTPGQGLQFLFEYFSETQRNKGNFPGRFSGRQFSNSRSEMNVSTLELGDSALYLCASSLSGQGAGSPLHFGNGTRLTVT.

At least ten counts were recorded for this clonotype. The genes are TRBV7-9 and TRBJ2-3; 9 nucleotides match TRBD2. The V gene's germline CDR1 is SEHNR and CDR2 FQNEAQ (reference sequence). The CDR3 is 16 residues long. V shed 3 bases, J shed 4 bases, and the junction held 8 bases outside the gene matches. The CDR3 protein is CASSFLPSGAPDTQYF. Written as DNA, the CDR3 is TGTGCCAGCAGCTTCCTACCTAGCGGGGCCCCAGATACGCAGTATTTT.

The CDR3 nucleotides are TGCAGTGCTAGGCATCTAGCGGGATGGGTCACAGATACGCAGTATTTT. It codes for CSARHLAGWVTDTQYF. The chain uses TRBV20-1 and TRBJ2-3; 9 bases line up with TRBD2. The junction had 9 bases not matched to a gene; V was cut back by 3 bases and J by 2 bases. The length of the CDR3 is 16 residues. Per germline, CDR1 DFQATT and CDR2 SNEGSKA (reference sequence).

This chain uses TRBV3-1 with TRBJ2-7, with 9 positions matching TRBD2. The germline V gene has CDR1 LGHDT and CDR2 YNNKEL (reference sequence). Trimming at V came to 4 bases and at J to 5 bases, leaving 9 bases not matched to a gene. The CDR3 is made up of 15 amino acids. The CDR3 loop reads CASSRLAALTDEQYF. The CDR3 DNA sequence: TGTGCCAGCAGCCGACTAGCGGCCCTGACGGACGAGCAGTACTTC.

The CDR3 DNA sequence: TGTGCCATTTGGACAGGTCGGAATTCACCCCTCCACTTT. The encoded protein is CAIWTGRNSPLHF. The V gene is TRBV10-3, the J gene TRBJ1-6; TRBD1 aligns across 7 bases. The CDR3 is 13 amino acids. Germline lookup yields CDR1 ENHRY and CDR2 SYGVKD. Trimming removed 9 bases from V and 7 bases from J; junction bases left unmatched: 6.

In this sample, this clonotype turned up a few times. This sequence joins TRBV7-9 and TRBJ2-7; D may be TRBD1 (6 bases). V lost 1 base and J lost 5, with 15 bases in between. Germline values: CDR1 SEHNR, CDR2 FQNEAQ (reference sequence). CDR3 length: 15 amino acids. CDR3 loop: CASSLETGMVHEQYF. The CDR3 DNA is TGTGCCAGCAGCTTAGAAACAGGGATGGTTCACGAGCAGTACTTC.

This clonotype was observed a few times. The rearrangement joins TRBV7-9 to TRBJ2-7; D may correspond to TRBD1 or TRBD2 (5 bases each). V gave up 1 base and J gave up 7 bases, with 14 bases separating them. CDR3 length equals 14 residues. The germline gives CDR1 SEHNR, CDR2 FQNEAQ (reference sequence). The CDR3 DNA follows: TGTGCCAGCAGCTTAGGATCGGGACCGGGGGAGCAGTACTTC. Translated, it gives CASSLGSGPGEQYF.

The J gene is TRBJ2-1, the V gene TRBV20-1; TRBD2 aligns across 7 bases. Germline CDR1 DFQATT, CDR2 SNEGSKA (reference sequence). J was trimmed by 9 bases and V by 6 bases; bases with no gene match: 11. This CDR3 is 13 amino acids long. CDR3 protein: CSASPGTNSEQFF. CDR3 coding DNA: TGCAGTGCGTCTCCCGGGACTAATAGTGAGCAGTTCTTC.

The V call is TRBV19, the J call TRBJ1-5; D is possibly TRBD1 (6 bases). This CDR3 region has 16 residues. V lost 6 bases and J lost 0, with 15 bases in between. Germline loops: CDR1 LNHDA, CDR2 SQIVND (reference sequence). The DNA for the CDR3 is TGTGCCAGTAGGAACAGGGAAATGTTTAGCAATCAGCCCCAGCATTTT. This codes for CASRNREMFSNQPQHF.

The V call is TRBV5-1, the J call TRBJ1-1; D not resolved. The CDR3 totals 15 residues. V was shortened by 0 bases and J by 9 bases, with 18 bases between the two germline ends. Per germline, CDR1 SGHRS and CDR2 YFSETQ. The CDR3 sequence: CASSLAGSAAAQAFF. The CDR3 DNA follows: TGCGCCAGCAGCTTGGCCGGGTCGGCAGCAGCCCAAGCTTTCTTT.

This clonotype occurred a few times. V gene TRBV10-3 combines with J gene TRBJ2-6; D may be TRBD1 (5 bases). V was pared by 5 bases and J by 0 bases, with 14 bases between. Germline CDR1 and CDR2: ENHRY and SYGVKD. This CDR3 is 17 amino acids long. The CDR3 DNA reads as TGTGCCATCAGTAGGGGCAGTTTATACTCTGGGGCCAACGTCCTGACTTTC. The encoded protein is CAISRGSLYSGANVLTF.

In its sample, this clonotype was seen many times. The chain links TRBV7-9 to TRBJ2-7; D perhaps matches TRBD1 (6 bases). This CDR3 region has 14 residues. The germline gives CDR1 SEHNR, CDR2 FQNEAQ (reference sequence). V lost 5 bases, J lost 3 bases, and 14 bases lay in between. The CDR3 DNA sequence: TGTGCCAGCAGCCTCGACAGGACGGACTACGAGCAGTACGTC. This gives the protein CASSLDRTDYEQYV.

The gene calls are TRBV5-1 and TRBJ2-2, with 8 bases matching TRBD2. Trimming at V came to 4 bases and at J to 1 base, leaving 6 bases not matched to a gene. In germline, CDR1 is SGHRS, CDR2 YFSETQ. This CDR3 region has 16 residues. CDR3 sequence: CASSPDGTRNTGELFF. CDR3 in DNA: TGCGCCAGCAGCCCGGATGGGACTAGGAACACCGGGGAGCTGTTTTTT.

The genes are TRBV5-1 and TRBJ1-1; 10 bases agree with TRBD1. Germline V gives CDR1 SGHRS, CDR2 YFSETQ. The trim removed 5 bases at V and 5 bases at J, leaving 6 bases unmatched. The CDR3 runs 14 residues. Here the CDR3 DNA reads TGCGCCAGCAGGGCCGGGACAGGGGAGACTGAAGCTTTCTTT. Its translation is CASRAGTGETEAFF. The full variable domain, completed using reference TRBV5-1 and TRBJ1-1, is KAGVTQTPRYLIKTRGQQVTLSCSPISGHRSVSWYQQTPGQGLQFLFEYFSETQRNKGNFPGRFSGRQFSNSRSEMNVSTLELGDSALYLCASRAGTGETEAFFGQGTRLTVV.

The rearrangement joins TRBV2 to TRBJ2-5, with a tentative D call TRBD2 (5 bases). The V end was cut by 7 bases, the J end by 2 bases, with 11 bases between. The V gene's germline CDR1 is SNHLY and CDR2 FYNNEI. This CDR3 has 13 residues. The CDR3: CASNGNHQETQYF. CDR3 DNA: TGTGCCAGCAACGGGAACCATCAAGAGACCCAGTACTTC.

The table lists this clonotype with a few counts. The chain combines TRBV20-1 with TRBJ1-5; TRBD1 matches at 7 bases. This CDR3 has 14 residues. The V and J ends lost 3 bases and 4 bases, in that order; junction bases with no gene match: 6. CDR1 is DFQATT, CDR2 SNEGSKA, per germline (reference sequence). DNA for the CDR3: TGCAGTGCTAGCGTCAGGGGGAATAATCAGCCCCAGCATTTT. Translating gives CSASVRGNNQPQHF.

This clonotype appeared many times. This chain links TRBV29-1 with TRBJ2-2; D is uncertain. Germline V gives CDR1 SQVTM, CDR2 ANQGSEA. V was clipped by 5 bases and J by 4 bases, with 8 bases between them. This CDR3 is built from 12 residues. CDR3 residues: CSVSGPTGELFF. The CDR3 bases are TGCAGCGTTTCCGGGCCCACCGGGGAGCTGTTTTTT.

This clonotype occurred a few times. CDR3 sequence (DNA): TGCGCCAGCACCCCCGGGACATTGAACACTGAAGCTTTCTTT. It specifies CASTPGTLNTEAFF. The V gene is TRBV4-1, the J gene TRBJ1-1, with D maybe TRBD1 (6 bases). The CDR3 has 14 residues. Trimming removed 7 bases from V and 0 bases from J, with 12 bases in between. In germline, CDR1 is MGHRA, CDR2 YSYEKL.

This clonotype was detected only a few times. This chain links TRBV6-6 with TRBJ1-4; D is undetermined. This CDR3 has 11 amino acids. Germline lookup yields CDR1 MNHNY and CDR2 SVGAGI (reference sequence). Trimming took off 5 bases at V and 8 bases at J, with 6 bases between the two ends. This CDR3 is CASSISEKLFF. The CDR3 DNA reads TGTGCCAGCAGTATCAGCGAAAAACTGTTTTTT.

In its sample, this clonotype was seen many times. DNA for the CDR3: TGTGCCAGCAGCGTAGGAGGTAGCGTAGATACGCAGTATTTT. It specifies CASSVGGSVDTQYF. The chain carries TRBV9 and TRBJ2-3, with a weak D call TRBD2 (5 bases). This CDR3 has 14 amino acids. The germline V and J ends were trimmed by 0 bases and 5 bases, with 10 bases remaining between them. CDR1 and CDR2 from the germline V gene are SGDLS and YYNGEE.